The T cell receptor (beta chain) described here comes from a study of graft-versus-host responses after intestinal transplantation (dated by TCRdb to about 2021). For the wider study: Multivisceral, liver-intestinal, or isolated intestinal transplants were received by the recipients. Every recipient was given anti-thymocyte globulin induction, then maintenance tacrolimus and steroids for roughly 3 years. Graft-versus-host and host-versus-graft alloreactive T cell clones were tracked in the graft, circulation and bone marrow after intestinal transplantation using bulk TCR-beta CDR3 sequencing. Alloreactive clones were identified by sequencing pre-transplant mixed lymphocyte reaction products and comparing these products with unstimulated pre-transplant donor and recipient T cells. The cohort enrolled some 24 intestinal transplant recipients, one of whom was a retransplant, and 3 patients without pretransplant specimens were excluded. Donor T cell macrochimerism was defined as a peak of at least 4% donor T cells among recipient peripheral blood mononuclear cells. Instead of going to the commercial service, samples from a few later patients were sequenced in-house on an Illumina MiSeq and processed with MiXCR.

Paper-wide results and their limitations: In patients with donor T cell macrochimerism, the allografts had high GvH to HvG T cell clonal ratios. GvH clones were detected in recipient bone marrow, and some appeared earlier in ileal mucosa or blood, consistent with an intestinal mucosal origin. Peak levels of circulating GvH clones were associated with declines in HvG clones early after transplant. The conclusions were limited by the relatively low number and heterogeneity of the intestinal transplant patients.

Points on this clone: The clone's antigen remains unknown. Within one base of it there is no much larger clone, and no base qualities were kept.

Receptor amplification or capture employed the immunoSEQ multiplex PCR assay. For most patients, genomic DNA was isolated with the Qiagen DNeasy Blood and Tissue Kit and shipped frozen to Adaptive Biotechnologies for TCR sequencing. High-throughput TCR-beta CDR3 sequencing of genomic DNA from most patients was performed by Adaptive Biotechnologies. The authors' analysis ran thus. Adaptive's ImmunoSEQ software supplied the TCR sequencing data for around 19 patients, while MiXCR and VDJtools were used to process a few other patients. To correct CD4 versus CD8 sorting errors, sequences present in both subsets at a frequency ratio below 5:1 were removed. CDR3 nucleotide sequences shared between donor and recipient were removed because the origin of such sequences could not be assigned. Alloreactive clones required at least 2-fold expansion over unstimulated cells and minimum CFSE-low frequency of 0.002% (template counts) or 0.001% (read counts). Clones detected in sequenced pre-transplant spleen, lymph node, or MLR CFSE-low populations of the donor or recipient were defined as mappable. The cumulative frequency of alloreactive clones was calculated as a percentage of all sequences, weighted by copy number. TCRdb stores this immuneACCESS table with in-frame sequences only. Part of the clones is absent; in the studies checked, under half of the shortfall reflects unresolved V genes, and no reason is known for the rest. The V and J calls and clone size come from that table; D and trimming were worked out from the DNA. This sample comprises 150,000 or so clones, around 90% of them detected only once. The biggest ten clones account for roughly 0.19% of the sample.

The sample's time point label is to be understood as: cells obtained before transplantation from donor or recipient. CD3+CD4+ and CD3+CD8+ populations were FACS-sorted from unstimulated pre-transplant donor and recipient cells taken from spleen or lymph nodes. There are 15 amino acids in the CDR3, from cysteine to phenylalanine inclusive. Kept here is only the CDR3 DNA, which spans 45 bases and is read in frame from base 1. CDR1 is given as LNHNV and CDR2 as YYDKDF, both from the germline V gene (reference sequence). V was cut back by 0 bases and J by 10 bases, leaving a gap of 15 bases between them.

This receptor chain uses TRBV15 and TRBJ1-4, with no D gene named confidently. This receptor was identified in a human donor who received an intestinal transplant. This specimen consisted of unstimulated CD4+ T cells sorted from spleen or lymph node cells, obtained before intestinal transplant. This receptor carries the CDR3 CATSRDQIPRGKLFF. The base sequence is TGTGCCACCAGCAGAGATCAGATTCCCCGGGGAAAACTGTTTTTT. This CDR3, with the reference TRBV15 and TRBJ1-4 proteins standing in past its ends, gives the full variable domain DAMVIQNPRYQVTQFGKPVTLSCSQTLNHNVMYWYQQKSSQAPKLLFHYYDKDFNNEADTPDNFQSRRPNTSFCFLDIRSPGLGDTAMYLCATSRDQIPRGKLFFGSGTQLSVL.